There are many counts of the clone carrying this TCR beta chain. Antigen: not known. Study conclusions and caveats: Tumor Treg TCRs overlapped most with tumor naive CD4+ cells. The larger-cohort validation was restricted to a single TCR beta V-J rearrangement rather than whole repertoires. Tumor memory CD4+ T cell TCR gene usage clustered with blood and lymph node memory CD4+ cells and lymph node naive CD4+ cells.

Semi-nested PCR with Nested Universal Primer A followed constant-region reverse priming of full-length variable regions. TCRdb analysed the 5' RACE reads with MiXCR anew, one entry per CDR3 protein. The sample lists over 45,000 distinct CDR3 sequences; roughly 28% were seen once. The CDR3 extends over 15 amino acids. The V gene end was trimmed by 5 bases and the J gene end by 7 bases; junction bases not matched to a gene: 11. Germline assignment: CDR1 SGHTA and CDR2 FQGNSA. Tregs were sorted as CD4+CD25+CD127-/low cells. The sequence derives from a female donor with breast cancer. V usage is TRBV7-2 and J usage is TRBJ2-7; 10 nucleotides align to TRBD2. Sequencing input: tumor-infiltrating Tregs sorted from the breast tumor. CDR3: CASSPSLAGVFEQYF. The CDR3 DNA reads as TGTGCCAGCAGCCCCTCCCTAGCGGGAGTCTTTGAGCAGTACTTC.